Many counts were recorded for the clone carrying this T cell receptor (beta chain). What it binds is not known. The read terminates 3 residues before the CDR3 end, so the remaining end is supplied by the germline J gene. Each donor provided about 5 to 8.5 ml of heparinized whole blood. The data belong to a study of T cell clonality in common variable immunodeficiency. Study-level points and caveats: Shared TCRbeta clones were fewer between CVID subjects than controls.

Here immunoSEQ multiplex PCR was the method, and the copy in TCRdb shows in-frame clones only, minus some. Singletons are absent from the sample, which has about 66,000 clones. Trimming took off 2 bases at V and 6 bases at J, with 16 bases between the two ends. This CDR3 is 15 amino acids long. Germline CDR1 reads SGHVS; CDR2 reads FNYEAQ. This clonotype was sampled from a person aged 18 to 70 in good health. The V call is TRBV7-6, the J call TRBJ1-1, with D possibly TRBD1 on 6 matching bases. Sequenced input: peripheral blood mononuclear cells. The part of the CDR3 DNA that was read is TGTGCCAGCAGCTTAAATCGCGGGGGGCTCGCTGAA. This sequence encodes CASSLNRGGLAE. The full CDR3 reads CASSLNRGGLAEAFF.